Below are 31 T cell receptor beta chains sequenced from a single sample in a study of somatic mutations in cytotoxic T cells in rheumatoid arthritis. Here immunoSEQ multiplex PCR was the method, and the copy in TCRdb shows in-frame clones only, minus some. Among about 11,000 clones listed, almost 85% were seen once. Specimen: CD8+ T cells sorted from blood. The receptor source for this set is a woman aged 55-70 years with rheumatoid arthritis.

V and J are TRBV5-5 and TRBJ1-2, with 9 nucleotides matching TRBD1. The germline V gene has CDR1 SGHKS and CDR2 YYEKEE (reference sequence). The CDR3 is 16 residues long. The trim removed 9 bases at V and 2 bases at J, leaving 14 bases unmatched. The CDR3, as DNA: TGTGCCACCCACAGAACAGGGGGCGCACCCAACTATGGCTACACCTTC. This encodes CATHRTGGAPNYGYTF.

This chain links TRBV5-4 with TRBJ2-5; TRBD2 aligns across 11 bases. Germline values: CDR1 SGHNT, CDR2 YYREEE (reference sequence). With 0 bases clipped from V and 2 bases from J, the junction kept 12 bases outside the gene matches. This CDR3 is built from 19 residues. The CDR3 nucleotides are TGTGCCAGCAGCTTGGGGGGGACTAGCGGCCTCGTGGGGCAAGAGACCCAGTACTTC. Encoded protein: CASSLGGTSGLVGQETQYF.

The chain is built from TRBV6-5 and TRBJ2-2; TRBD1 might be the D (6 bases). The CDR3 runs to 13 residues. The germline V and J ends were trimmed by 7 bases and 7 bases, with 13 bases remaining between them. CDR1 is MNHEY and CDR2 is SVGAGI in the germline V gene. For the CDR3, the DNA is TGTGCCAGCACCCAGGGGATCGGCGGGGAGCTGTTTTTT. Residues: CASTQGIGGELFF.

This clone has only one observation. This chain links TRBV6-1 with TRBJ1-4; D call uncertain. The germline V gene has CDR1 MNHNS and CDR2 SASEGT. The V end was cut by 7 bases, the J end by 0 bases, with 9 bases between. CDR3 size: 14 residues. The CDR3 coding sequence is TGTGCCAGCACCCCAGTTGCAACTAATGAAAAACTGTTTTTT. Its translation: CASTPVATNEKLFF.

The chain recombines TRBV5-8 with TRBJ2-2; 8 positions match TRBD1. V lost 2 bases to trimming and J lost 3 bases; unmatched junction nucleotides: 6. The germline V gene encodes CDR1 SGHTS and CDR2 YDEGEE. The length of the CDR3 is 16 residues. The CDR3 DNA reads TGTGCCAGCAGCTTAAGGCAGGGGGCCTACACCGGGGAGCTGTTTTTT. Protein product: CASSLRQGAYTGELFF. The full variable domain, in which reference TRBV5-8 and TRBJ2-2 provide the parts outside the CDR3, is EAGVTQSPTHLIKTRGQQATLRCSPISGHTSVYWYQQALGLGLQFLLWYDEGEERNRGNFPPRFSGRQFPNYSSELNVNALELEDSALYLCASSLRQGAYTGELFFGEGSRLTVL.

In the case of this clone: Mismatch with germline at one junction end may stem from a read error. The genes are TRBV19 and TRBJ2-1, with 10 positions matching TRBD2. Germline V gene sequence: CDR1 LNHDA, CDR2 SQIVND (reference sequence). CDR3 length: 18 residues. The DNA for the CDR3 is TGTGCCACTAGTGGACTAGCGGTCCCCCCCCTCCTACAGGGTGAGCAGTTCTTC. It is translated as CATSGLAVPPLLQGEQFF.

This chain connects TRBV5-6 to TRBJ2-7; D is unresolved. Germline-derived CDR1 and CDR2 are SGHDT and YYEEEE. V lost 4 bases, J lost 3 bases, and 17 bases lay in between. The CDR3 is made up of 15 amino acids. CDR3 region: CASSPTLFGDYEQYF. CDR3 bases: TGTGCCAGCAGCCCAACCCTCTTTGGAGACTACGAGCAGTACTTC.

The chain has TRBV28 and TRBJ2-7; TRBD2 is a possible D gene (5 bases). Germline-derived CDR1 and CDR2 are MDHEN and SYDVKM. There are 14 residues in the CDR3. With 2 bases removed from V and 1 base from J, the gap between germline ends came to 9 bases. The CDR3 region is CASSLVGGSYEQYF. CDR3 bases: TGTGCCAGCAGTTTAGTCGGCGGGTCCTACGAGCAGTACTTC.

This clone occurred once. V gene TRBV28 combines with J gene TRBJ2-3; D possibly corresponds to TRBD1 (5 bases). Trimming stripped 6 bases from V and 6 bases from J, with 10 bases between. There are 12 residues in the CDR3. Germline V lookup: CDR1 MDHEN, CDR2 SYDVKM. CDR3 amino acids: CASRIAGDTQYF. For the CDR3, the DNA is TGTGCCAGCAGAATAGCAGGGGATACGCAGTATTTT.

The rearrangement joins TRBV27 to TRBJ2-3; tentatively, D is TRBD2 (6 bases). The CDR3 has 13 amino acids. Deletions cut 3 bases from V and 6 bases from J, with 10 bases between. The germline V gene has CDR1 MNHEY and CDR2 SMNVEV (reference sequence). In DNA, the CDR3 is TGTGCCAGCAGTTTCGGGGGTACGGATACGCAGTATTTT. It yields the protein CASSFGGTDTQYF.

The CDR3 coding sequence is TGTGCCAGCACCACAGGGACCTACGAGCAGTACTTC. Encoded protein: CASTTGTYEQYF. V and J are TRBV28 and TRBJ2-7; D may be TRBD1 (6 bases). The CDR3 length is 12 residues. CDR1 and CDR2 from the germline V gene are MDHEN and SYDVKM. The ends were cut back, 7 bases at V and 2 bases at J, with 9 bases in the middle.

The rearrangement joins TRBV7-6 to TRBJ2-5, with D maybe TRBD1 (5 bases). The germline gives CDR1 SGHVS, CDR2 FNYEAQ. V was clipped by 0 bases and J by 1 base, with 15 bases between them. This CDR3 comprises 17 residues. CDR3 sequence (DNA): TGTGCCAGCAGCTTAGCGGGGCTTAGAGGTCCCCAAGAGACCCAGTACTTC. It encodes CASSLAGLRGPQETQYF.

This chain connects TRBV4-3 to TRBJ1-1; D is ambiguous. In germline, CDR1 is LGHNA, CDR2 YSLEER. Trimming pared 1 base from V and 1 base from J, leaving 10 bases between. This CDR3 is 15 amino acids long. The CDR3 coding sequence is TGCGCCAGCAGCCAAGTCCTCTCGGGGAACACTGAAGCTTTCTTT. This codes for CASSQVLSGNTEAFF.

The rearrangement uses TRBV27 and TRBJ2-1; 15 bases are a match to TRBD2. CDR3 length: 15 amino acids. Germline lookup yields CDR1 MNHEY and CDR2 SMNVEV (reference sequence). Unmatched junction bases numbered 5, after V lost 6 bases and J lost 8 bases. The CDR3 sequence is CASSVGLAGGHEQFF. DNA of the CDR3: TGTGCCAGCAGCGTGGGACTAGCGGGAGGTCATGAGCAGTTCTTC.

The rearrangement links TRBV11-2 to TRBJ1-4, with D uncertain. Germline CDR1 SGHAT, CDR2 FQNNGV. The CDR3 extends over 15 amino acids. V was shortened by 4 bases and J by 6 bases, with 15 bases between the two germline ends. The CDR3 loop is CASSSRVREDEKLFF. The CDR3 DNA sequence: TGTGCCAGCAGCTCAAGGGTGCGGGAGGATGAAAAACTGTTTTTT.

The chain uses TRBV11-3 and TRBJ2-7; 7 bases align to TRBD2. The CDR3 consists of 15 residues. Germline lookup yields CDR1 SGHNT and CDR2 YENEEA. V dropped 1 base and J dropped 1; count of bases not matched to a gene: 4. CDR3 loop: CASSLGGSGSYEQYF. DNA for the CDR3: TGTGCCAGCAGCTTAGGGGGTAGCGGGTCCTACGAGCAGTACTTC.

The genes are TRBV28 and TRBJ2-5; 9 nucleotides line up with TRBD1. The assigned J gene may be wrong: the sequence end matches TRBJ2-7 better. This CDR3 has 16 residues. Germline V gene data show CDR1 as MDHEN and CDR2 as SYDVKM. The CDR3 spells CASSRARDRVIYEQYF. The CDR3 DNA reads as TGTGCCAGCAGCCGCGCCCGGGACAGGGTAATATACGAGCAGTACTTC.

The CDR3 nucleotides are TGTGCCAGCAGCAGAATAGGTCAGGGGCACGGGGAGCTGTTTTTT. Its translation is CASSRIGQGHGELFF. The rearrangement uses TRBV6-1 and TRBJ2-2; a weak D match, TRBD1 (6 bases). This CDR3 is 15 amino acids long. The V and J ends lost 6 bases and 7 bases respectively, with 18 bases between them. Germline values: CDR1 MNHNS, CDR2 SASEGT.

This rearrangement joins TRBV7-9 to TRBJ1-6; no definite D call. Germline values: CDR1 SEHNR, CDR2 FQNEAQ (reference sequence). The germline V and J ends were trimmed by 5 bases and 7 bases, with 12 bases remaining between them. CDR3 length: 14 residues. CDR3 amino acids: CASSPTGKNSPLHF. The CDR3 DNA reads TGTGCCAGCAGCCCCACCGGGAAGAATTCACCCCTCCACTTT.

This clone showed up just a few times. The chain joins TRBV7-9 to TRBJ1-1; maybe TRBD1 (5 bases). Germline V CDR1 and CDR2: SEHNR, FQNEAQ (reference sequence). This CDR3 contains 13 residues. Trimming removed 3 bases at V and 3 bases at J, with 8 bases between. The CDR3: CASSFKGDTEAFF. The CDR3 DNA reads as TGTGCCAGCAGCTTTAAAGGGGACACTGAAGCTTTCTTT.

The rearrangement joins TRBV4-2 to TRBJ2-7; D might be TRBD1 (5 bases). The germline V and J ends were trimmed by 2 bases and 5 bases, with 16 bases remaining between them. CDR3 length: 15 residues. Germline CDR1 LGHNA, CDR2 YNFKEQ. The CDR3 protein is CASSQQGFGSHEQYF. CDR3 DNA: TGTGCCAGCAGCCAACAGGGTTTTGGGTCCCACGAGCAGTACTTC.

The chain links TRBV28 to TRBJ2-5, with 11 nucleotides matching TRBD2. Germline assignment: CDR1 MDHEN and CDR2 SYDVKM. This CDR3 has 19 amino acids. Trimming took 2 bases from V and 0 from J; bases not matched to a gene: 11. The chain's CDR3 is CASSLRGSKTSGDQETQYF. CDR3 nucleotide sequence: TGTGCCAGCAGTTTAAGGGGATCCAAGACTAGCGGGGACCAAGAGACCCAGTACTTC.

The V call is TRBV9, the J call TRBJ2-3, with D tentatively TRBD2 (5 bases). CDR3 length: 13 amino acids. V lost 3 bases and J 5 bases, leaving 10 bases between the germline ends. Germline V gene sequence: CDR1 SGDLS, CDR2 YYNGEE. The CDR3 coding sequence is TGTGCCAGCAGCGATGGTAGCGAAGATACGCAGTATTTT. It translates to CASSDGSEDTQYF.

The chain employs TRBV11-2 and TRBJ1-1, with D possibly TRBD1 on 6 matching bases. Germline assignment: CDR1 SGHAT and CDR2 FQNNGV. This CDR3 contains 14 residues. Trimming removed 5 bases at V and 1 base at J, with 11 bases between. The CDR3: CASSLLGQNTEAFF. The CDR3 nucleotides are TGTGCCAGCAGCCTCCTGGGACAGAACACTGAAGCTTTCTTT. Using reference TRBV11-2 and TRBJ1-1 for the parts outside the CDR3, the full variable domain is EAGVAQSPRYKIIEKRQSVAFWCNPISGHATLYWYQQILGQGPKLLIQFQNNGVVDDSQLPKDRFSAERLKGVDSTLKIQPAKLEDSAVYLCASSLLGQNTEAFFGQGTRLTVV.

The genes are TRBV18 and TRBJ2-1, with 8 positions matching TRBD1. Trimming at V came to 3 bases and at J to 7 bases, leaving 14 bases not matched to a gene. CDR3 size: 17 residues. The germline CDR1 and CDR2 sequences are KGHSH and LQKENI. CDR3: CASSPDTDRGWGNEQFF. DNA for the CDR3: TGTGCCAGCTCACCCGATACTGACAGGGGATGGGGAAATGAGCAGTTCTTC. The entire variable domain, with the rest obtained from reference TRBV18 and TRBJ2-1, is as follows: NAGVMQNPRHLVRRRGQEARLRCSPMKGHSHVYWYRQLPEEGLKFMVYLQKENIIDESGMPKERFSAEFPKEGPSILRIQQVVRGDSAAYFCASSPDTDRGWGNEQFFGPGTRLTVL.

This chain connects TRBV6-5 to TRBJ2-1, with 7 bases identical to TRBD2. Germline V gene sequence: CDR1 MNHEY, CDR2 SVGAGI. Germline trimming cut 6 bases from V and 7 bases from J; bases unmatched to any gene: 12. The CDR3 has 15 residues. CDR3 DNA sequence: TGTGCCAGCAGCCTAGACAGCGGGACTGGTAATGAGCAGTTCTTC. This translates into CASSLDSGTGNEQFF.

This chain connects TRBV27 to TRBJ1-5; D is perhaps TRBD1 (5 bases). Per germline, CDR1 MNHEY and CDR2 SMNVEV (reference sequence). This CDR3 has 15 amino acids. The V gene lost 4 bases and the J gene lost 7 bases, with 17 bases spanning the gap. CDR3 DNA sequence: TGTGCCAGCAGTTACAGGCCCTTGGATGGGCAGCCCCAGCATTTT. Its protein product is CASSYRPLDGQPQHF.

The CDR3 region is CASSVGTETYNEQFF. Written as DNA, the CDR3 is TGTGCCAGCAGTGTGGGGACAGAGACTTACAATGAGCAGTTCTTC. The chain uses TRBV2 and TRBJ2-1; 7 positions agree with TRBD1. CDR3 size: 15 residues. Germline-derived CDR1 and CDR2 are SNHLY and FYNNEI. Trimming at V came to 4 bases and at J to 4 bases, leaving 7 bases not matched to a gene.

This chain links TRBV4-1 with TRBJ1-2; a possible D gene is TRBD1 (6 bases). The germline V gene has CDR1 MGHRA and CDR2 YSYEKL. The CDR3 totals 13 residues. Trimming took off 6 bases at V and 7 bases at J, with 15 bases between the two ends. CDR3 sequence reads: CASRNGTYPGYTF. CDR3 DNA sequence: TGCGCCAGCAGAAACGGGACATATCCTGGCTACACCTTC.

The chain has TRBV6-5 and TRBJ2-5; tentatively, D is TRBD2 (7 bases). The CDR3 spans 16 residues. V shed 0 bases and J shed 3 bases, with 14 bases lying between them. CDR1 is MNHEY and CDR2 is SVGAGI in the germline V gene. The CDR3 loop reads CASSYSRGAGEETQYF. CDR3 sequence (DNA): TGTGCCAGCAGTTACTCTCGGGGGGCGGGAGAAGAGACCCAGTACTTC.

The genes are TRBV7-6 and TRBJ1-2, with 12 bases matching TRBD1. The CDR3 sequence is 14 residues long. The V segment lost 5 bases and the J segment 8 bases; nucleotides outside the gene matches: 6. Germline V lookup: CDR1 SGHVS, CDR2 FNYEAQ. The CDR3 nucleotides read TGTGCCAGCAGCCGTGGGACAGGGGGCGAGGGCTACACCTTC. It translates to CASSRGTGGEGYTF. Full variable domain (rest looked up from reference TRBV7-6 and TRBJ1-2): GAGVSQSPRYKVTKRGQDVALRCDPISGHVSLYWYRQALGQGPEFLTYFNYEAQQDKSGLPNDRFSAERPEGSISTLTIQRTEQRDSAMYRCASSRGTGGEGYTFGSGTRLTVV.